Shown below are 6 T cell receptor beta chains from a single sample sequenced in a study of blood T cell repertoires in COVID-19. Clones were read by immunoSEQ multiplex PCR, and TCRdb kept only the in-frame ones, dropping some. The sample carries roughly 64,000 clones, roughly 70% recorded once. The sequenced sample consisted of PBMCs or T cells enriched from blood (not recorded which). The receptors were gathered from a woman aged 55-69 years who had been exposed to COVID-19.

This clone showed up just once. The chain combines TRBV7-8 with TRBJ1-2; a weak D match, TRBD1 (6 bases). From germline, CDR1 is SGHVS and CDR2 FQNEAQ. There are 13 residues in the CDR3. Between the trimmed V and J ends, which lost 5 bases and 6 bases, there was a span of 13 bases. CDR3 protein: CASSGPGDDGYTF. In DNA form, the CDR3 reads TGTGCCAGCAGCGGTCCAGGGGATGATGGCTACACCTTC.

The V call is TRBV5-1, the J call TRBJ2-5; D perhaps matches TRBD2 (5 bases). CDR1 SGHRS and CDR2 YFSETQ come from the germline V gene. With 2 bases removed from V and 7 bases from J, the gap between germline ends came to 12 bases. CDR3 length: 13 residues. The CDR3 sequence is CASSFGSEVTQYF. The CDR3 DNA reads TGCGCCAGCAGCTTTGGTAGCGAGGTGACCCAGTACTTC. Drawing the rest from reference TRBV5-1 and TRBJ2-5, the complete variable domain is KAGVTQTPRYLIKTRGQQVTLSCSPISGHRSVSWYQQTPGQGLQFLFEYFSETQRNKGNFPGRFSGRQFSNSRSEMNVSTLELGDSALYLCASSFGSEVTQYFGPGTRLLVL.

This sequence joins TRBV5-6 and TRBJ1-1, with D unclear. The length of the CDR3 is 14 residues. The germline gives CDR1 SGHDT, CDR2 YYEEEE. The germline V and J ends were trimmed by 2 bases and 3 bases, with 11 bases remaining between them. DNA for the CDR3: TGTGCCAGCAGCTTACTCTGGAGGGACACTGAAGCTTTCTTT. Translating it yields CASSLLWRDTEAFF.

This rearrangement joins TRBV12-3 or TRBV12-4 to TRBJ1-1; unclear D gene. CDR3 length: 11 residues. V was cut by 6 bases and J by 6 bases, with 8 bases left in between. The CDR3 spells CASSPSSEAFF. CDR3 bases: TGTGCCAGCAGCCCTTCCTCTGAAGCTTTCTTT.

This chain links TRBV11-2 with TRBJ1-2; 7 positions match TRBD1. This CDR3 comprises 14 residues. The J segment lost 5 bases and the V segment lost 3 bases, leaving 6 bases of the junction unmatched. Germline V CDR1 and CDR2: SGHAT, FQNNGV. The CDR3 DNA reads TGTGCCAGCAGCTTCGGGGACAGACCTTATGGCTACACCTTC. Amino acids: CASSFGDRPYGYTF.

The CDR3 spells CASSLEAGMTEAFF. The CDR3 DNA sequence: TGTGCCAGCAGCTTAGAGGCAGGGATGACTGAAGCTTTCTTT. V is TRBV7-2 and J is TRBJ1-1, with a tentative D call TRBD1 (5 bases). V dropped 1 base and J dropped 5 bases, with 11 bases sitting between them. From germline, CDR1 is SGHTA and CDR2 FQGNSA. This CDR3 has 14 amino acids.